These T cell receptor beta chains were read from a single sample in a study of T-cell reconstitution after alpha-beta-depleted transplantation in children. TCRdb processed the PCR reads anew with MiXCR; each CDR3 protein has one entry. The sample lists 490,000 or so distinct CDR3 sequences, over 9.5% occurring once. Sequencing was performed on PBMCs, taken before TCRalphabeta/CD19-depleted stem cell transplant. The receptors originated from a child younger than 10 with inherited bone marrow failure, due to receive a stem cell transplant. CDR3s include the opening cysteine and the closing phenylalanine or tryptophan. Each record gives: CDR3 protein, CDR3 DNA, V gene, D gene, J gene, clone size. A D gene is named only where the DNA matches it firmly. Some rows mark clone size as missing; the rest say once, few, many or name a class of expanded clone.

CSVPAGGPYNEQFF | TGCAGCGTGCCAGCGGGAGGGCCCTACAATGAGCAGTTCTTC | TRBV29-1 | TRBD2 | TRBJ2-1 | many
CASSSMKEEETQYF | TGTGCCAGCAGCTCGATGAAGGAGGAGGAGACCCAGTACTTC | TRBV7-2 | . | TRBJ2-5 | .
CASSQVRAEGDQPQHF | TGCGCCAGCAGCCAAGTAAGGGCCGAGGGGGATCAGCCCCAGCATTTT | TRBV4-1 | . | TRBJ1-5 | .
CASSQRQGADEQYF | TGTGCCAGCAGCCAAAGACAGGGGGCGGACGAGCAGTACTTC | TRBV3-1 | TRBD1 | TRBJ2-7 | many
CASSQESWKVGYGYTF | TGTGCCAGCAGCCAAGAGTCGTGGAAAGTAGGCTATGGCTACACCTTC | TRBV3-1 | . | TRBJ1-2 | .
CASSPVLDSGNTIYF | TGTGCCAGCAGCCCGGTCTTAGACTCTGGAAACACCATATATTTT | TRBV7-6 | . | TRBJ1-3 | many
CSATRVVSSYNEQFF | TGCAGTGCCACCAGGGTGGTGAGCTCCTACAATGAGCAGTTCTTC | TRBV20-1 | . | TRBJ2-1 | once
CASGRDRAYNEQFF | TGTGCCAGCGGACGGGACAGGGCCTACAATGAGCAGTTCTTC | TRBV6-2/TRBV6-3 | TRBD1 | TRBJ2-1 | .
CASSEIAGGSEQYF | TGCGCCAGCAGTGAAATAGCGGGAGGCAGCGAGCAGTACTTC | TRBV10-1 | TRBD2 | TRBJ2-7 | many
CSAVRMGRENTGELFF | TGCAGTGCCGTTAGAATGGGGCGGGAGAACACCGGGGAGCTGTTTTTT | TRBV20-1 | . | TRBJ2-2 | .
CSARVNLYSYEQYF | TGCAGTGCTAGAGTGAACCTTTACTCCTACGAGCAGTACTTC | TRBV20-1 | . | TRBJ2-7 | many
CASSPGVASGYNEQFF | TGTGCCAGCTCACCAGGTGTGGCTAGCGGTTACAATGAGCAGTTCTTC | TRBV18 | TRBD2 | TRBJ2-1 | .
CASSFLLAGLDTQYF | TGTGCCAGCAGTTTTTTGCTAGCGGGATTAGATACGCAGTATTTT | TRBV12-3/TRBV12-4 | TRBD2 | TRBJ2-3 | .
CASSLGSRDETQYF | TGTGCCAGCAGTTTAGGCAGCAGGGACGAGACCCAGTACTTC | TRBV12-3/TRBV12-4 | . | TRBJ2-5 | many
CASRSAADMNTEAFF | TGTGCCAGCAGATCGGCCGCGGATATGAACACTGAAGCTTTCTTT | TRBV28 | . | TRBJ1-1 | many
CASSPEPPSAALYNEQFF | TGCGCCAGCAGCCCAGAACCCCCCTCTGCGGCCCTCTACAATGAGCAGTTCTTC | TRBV4-3 | . | TRBJ2-1 | few
CASSLAVYRGMGTEAFF | TGTGCCAGCAGCTTAGCCGTCTACAGGGGGATGGGCACTGAAGCTTTCTTT | TRBV7-9 | TRBD1 | TRBJ1-1 | many
CATSRGGGVEAFF | TGTGCCACCAGCAGAGGGGGTGGCGTTGAAGCTTTCTTT | TRBV15 | . | TRBJ1-1 | many
CASSHSTQGQAEETQYF | TGTGCCAGCAGCCACAGCACCCAGGGACAGGCAGAAGAGACCCAGTACTTC | TRBV7-8 | TRBD1 | TRBJ2-5 | .
CASSPGRVQGTGELFF | TGCGCCAGCAGCCCCGGCAGGGTTCAGGGCACCGGGGAGCTGTTTTTT | TRBV4-3 | . | TRBJ2-2 | many
CASSWLTGREQYF | TGCGCCAGCAGCTGGCTAACGGGACGGGAGCAGTACTTC | TRBV5-1 | . | TRBJ2-7 | many
CSVLDSNIQYF | TGCAGCGTCCTCGACAGTAACATTCAGTACTTC | TRBV29-1 | . | TRBJ2-4 | .
CASSSRTGEGTYEQYF | TGTGCCAGCAGCTCCCGAACAGGGGAAGGAACCTACGAGCAGTACTTC | TRBV11-2 | TRBD1 | TRBJ2-7 | .
CASSLSIAGGPSDEQFF | TGTGCCAGCAGCTTGTCGATCGCGGGAGGCCCATCGGATGAGCAGTTCTTC | TRBV5-6 | TRBD2 | TRBJ2-1 | many
CASSYLARGLGGELFF | TGTGCCAGCAGTTACCTTGCCAGGGGGCTTGGCGGGGAGCTGTTTTTT | TRBV6-5 | TRBD1 | TRBJ2-2 | many
CSVEDGLGSLDEQFF | TGCAGCGTTGAAGATGGGCTAGGTAGTTTAGATGAGCAGTTCTTC | TRBV29-1 | . | TRBJ2-1 | many
CASSVSGTSEGDTQYF | TGTGCCAGCAGCGTCTCCGGGACTAGCGAGGGGGATACGCAGTATTTT | TRBV7-2 | TRBD2 | TRBJ2-3 | many
CSARDFSGQPYNEQFF | TGCAGTGCTAGAGATTTCTCGGGACAGCCCTACAATGAGCAGTTCTTC | TRBV20-1 | TRBD1 | TRBJ2-1 | many
CASSNLAGGYNEQFF | TGTGCCAGCAGCAACCTAGCGGGAGGTTACAATGAGCAGTTCTTC | TRBV21-1 | . | TRBJ2-1 | many
CASSQVWLAGEGLHF | TGCGCCAGCAGCCAAGTGTGGTTAGCGGGAGAGGGTTTGCACTTC | TRBV4-3 | TRBD2 | TRBJ2-7 | many
CASRSFQGYEQYF | TGTGCCAGCCGTTCATTCCAGGGCTACGAGCAGTACTTC | TRBV27 | . | TRBJ2-7 | many
CASSLGSSGATYEQYF | TGTGCCAGCAGCTTAGGATCTAGCGGGGCCACCTACGAGCAGTACTTC | TRBV7-8 | TRBD2 | TRBJ2-7 | few
CASRTGTGVSYNEQFF | TGTGCCAGCAGAACCGGGACAGGGGTCTCCTACAATGAGCAGTTCTTC | TRBV12-3/TRBV12-4 | TRBD1 | TRBJ2-1 | few
CASSVDRGMNYGYTF | TGTGCCAGCAGCGTGGACAGGGGGATGAACTATGGCTACACCTTC | TRBV9 | TRBD1 | TRBJ1-2 | few
CASSFGVSYNEQFF | TGTGCCAGCAGTTTCGGGGTATCCTACAATGAGCAGTTCTTC | TRBV12-3/TRBV12-4 | . | TRBJ2-1 | many
CAFISAGGSYEQYF | TGCGCCTTTATTTCAGCGGGGGGCTCCTACGAGCAGTACTTC | TRBV23-1 | TRBD2 | TRBJ2-7 | few
CASSLAGGGVDTQYF | TGTGCCAGCAGCTTGGCTGGGGGGGGAGTTGATACGCAGTATTTT | TRBV5-6 | TRBD2 | TRBJ2-3 | .
CASSESLAGEETQYF | TGTGCCAGCAGTGAGTCACTAGCGGGAGAAGAGACCCAGTACTTC | TRBV21-1 | . | TRBJ2-5 | many
CSAQTQLAGRVNEQFF | TGCAGTGCTCAAACCCAACTAGCGGGAAGGGTCAATGAGCAGTTCTTC | TRBV20-1 | TRBD2 | TRBJ2-1 | many
CSAGDRGESYSNQPQHF | TGCAGTGCTGGGGACAGGGGAGAGTCCTATAGCAATCAGCCCCAGCATTTT | TRBV20-1 | TRBD1 | TRBJ1-5 | .
CASSLISTGELFF | TGTGCCAGCAGCTTAATTTCCACCGGGGAGCTGTTTTTT | TRBV7-2 | . | TRBJ2-2 | many
CASRGRYYEQYF | TGTGCCAGCAGGGGACGCTACTACGAGCAGTACTTC | TRBV6-6 | . | TRBJ2-7 | many
CSVEDLGWASGSQETQYF | TGCAGCGTTGAAGATCTAGGGTGGGCTAGCGGTTCTCAAGAGACCCAGTACTTC | TRBV29-1 | TRBD2 | TRBJ2-5 | many
CSASLTGLPYEQYF | TGCAGTGCTAGTTTGACAGGGCTGCCCTACGAGCAGTACTTC | TRBV20-1 | TRBD1 | TRBJ2-7 | many
CASSLAETRRQETQYF | TGTGCCAGCAGTTTAGCCGAGACTAGGCGCCAAGAGACCCAGTACTTC | TRBV12-3/TRBV12-4 | . | TRBJ2-5 | .
CASTLTGAYNEQFF | TGTGCCAGCACCCTGACAGGCGCTTACAATGAGCAGTTCTTC | TRBV6-1 | . | TRBJ2-1 | many
CASSLGGGDFSYEQYF | TGTGCCAGCAGCTTAGGTGGAGGGGATTTCTCCTACGAGCAGTACTTC | TRBV7-8 | . | TRBJ2-7 | many